Listed here are 30 T cell receptor beta chains from one sample, sequenced in a study of cytomegalovirus exposure and HLA in healthy donors. In the PCR, 60 Vbeta and 13 Jbeta primers were used. The table came from immunoSEQ multiplex PCR; TCRdb's copy has only in-frame clones and leaves some out. The table lists around 190,000 clones, around 80% of them singletons. Sequenced material: PBMCs. The receptors shown here come from a young man in good health and CMV-seronegative.

The rearrangement links TRBV6-5 to TRBJ1-5; no clear D gene. Trimming left V 0 bases short and J 5 bases short, with 5 bases between. The germline CDR1 and CDR2 sequences are MNHEY and SVGAGI. The CDR3 totals 13 residues. The CDR3 DNA follows: TGTGCCAGCAGTTACTCAGAGGATCAGCCCCAGCATTTT. Translation gives CASSYSEDQPQHF.

The chain employs TRBV6-5 and TRBJ2-1; 9 positions agree with TRBD2. The CDR3 has 15 amino acids. Losses at the gene ends were 8 bases for V and 5 bases for J; bases not matched to a gene: 10. Germline V gene data show CDR1 as MNHEY and CDR2 as SVGAGI. This chain's CDR3 is CASSPRGGGHNEQFF. For the CDR3, the DNA is TGTGCCAGCTCTCCCCGCGGGGGGGGTCACAATGAGCAGTTCTTC.

In the case of this clone: The germline gene is not matched at one end of the junction; a read error may be the cause. This chain links TRBV7-7 with TRBJ2-7, with 9 bases identical to TRBD1. Germline V gene sequence: CDR1 SSHAT, CDR2 FNYEAQ (reference sequence). This CDR3 region has 14 residues. The CDR3 protein is CASSPGTGRYEQYF. CDR3 coding DNA: TGTGCTAGCAGCCCCGGGACAGGGAGGTACGAGCAGTACTTC.

This rearrangement joins TRBV19 to TRBJ2-7, with D possibly being TRBD1 (7 bases). CDR3 length: 15 residues. The ends were cut back, 4 bases at V and 2 bases at J, with 15 bases in the middle. Germline V gene sequence: CDR1 LNHDA, CDR2 SQIVND (reference sequence). CDR3 DNA: TGTGCCAGTAGTACCTCAGGGGGGAAGACCTACGAGCAGTACTTC. Its translation: CASSTSGGKTYEQYF.

The gene calls are TRBV7-2 and TRBJ1-4; 7 positions match TRBD1. Per germline, CDR1 SGHTA and CDR2 FQGNSA. After removal of 1 base from V and 5 bases from J, the junction contained 7 bases not matched to a gene. CDR3 length equals 16 residues. The CDR3 coding sequence is TGTGCCAGCAGCTTAGGTGTGGGGACAGCAAATGAAAAACTGTTTTTT. Amino acids: CASSLGVGTANEKLFF.

The chain carries TRBV5-4 and TRBJ1-3; D is undetermined. CDR1 SGHNT and CDR2 YYREEE come from the germline V gene (reference sequence). V was shortened by 2 bases and J by 1 base, with 7 bases between the two germline ends. This CDR3 has 14 residues. CDR3 nucleotides: TGTGCCAGCAGCTTTGCGGGGTCTGGAAACACCATATATTTT. It translates to CASSFAGSGNTIYF.

The chain carries TRBV4-3 and TRBJ2-5, with 7 bases aligning to TRBD1. CDR3 length: 15 amino acids. CDR1 is LGHNA and CDR2 is YSLEER in the germline V gene. V gave up 0 bases and J gave up 2 bases; unmatched junction bases: 3. CDR3 sequence (DNA): TGCGCCAGCAGCCAAGATAGGGGGCCGCAAGAGACCCAGTACTTC. Amino acid sequence: CASSQDRGPQETQYF.

As regards this clone: Sequence at one end of the junction differs from germline and may be a read error. The chain is built from TRBV7-9 and TRBJ2-7; D may be TRBD2 (6 bases). The germline V gene has CDR1 SEHNR and CDR2 FQNEAQ (reference sequence). There are 15 residues in the CDR3. CDR3 DNA sequence: TGTTCCAGCAGCTTAGTCCGCGGGACTCTCTACGAGCAGTACTTC. Amino acids: CSSSLVRGTLYEQYF.

The chain recombines TRBV6-5 with TRBJ2-5, with no clear D. Trimming pared 2 bases from V and 5 bases from J, leaving 12 bases between. This CDR3 contains 14 residues. CDR1 is MNHEY and CDR2 is SVGAGI in the germline V gene. The CDR3 DNA is TGTGCCAGCAGTTACGGGCCTGACACGGAGACCCAGTACTTC. Translation: CASSYGPDTETQYF.

In this sample, this clone turned up a few times. The chain employs TRBV19 and TRBJ2-7, with D possibly TRBD1 on 6 matching bases. Trimming removed 3 bases at V and 1 base at J, with 22 bases between. Per the germline V gene, CDR1 is LNHDA and CDR2 is SQIVND (reference sequence). The CDR3 has 18 amino acids. The CDR3 DNA sequence: TGTGCCAGTAGTATCTGGTACACGCAAGGTGGACAGTCCTACGAGCAGTACTTC. Protein product: CASSIWYTQGGQSYEQYF.

The chain recombines TRBV28 with TRBJ2-3; TRBD2 matches at 8 bases. The CDR3 is 16 amino acids. The germline gives CDR1 MDHEN, CDR2 SYDVKM. V shed 4 bases, J shed 4 bases, and the junction held 10 bases outside the gene matches. CDR3 sequence: CASSSPGAGGADTQYF. The CDR3 region has the DNA TGTGCCAGCAGTTCCCCCGGCGCGGGGGGTGCAGATACGCAGTATTTT.

A single count supports this clone. The chain recombines TRBV9 with TRBJ2-2; D is possibly TRBD1 (5 bases). CDR1 and CDR2 from the germline V gene are SGDLS and YYNGEE. The CDR3 is 15 residues long. Between the trimmed V and J ends, which lost 1 base and 3 bases, there was a span of 10 bases. In DNA form, the CDR3 reads TGTGCCAGCAGCGTAAGGTCAGGGTACACCGGGGAGCTGTTTTTT. Its translation is CASSVRSGYTGELFF.

V is TRBV4-1 and J is TRBJ2-1, with TRBD2 matching 8 bases. CDR1 and CDR2 from the germline V gene are MGHRA and YSYEKL. CDR3 size: 16 residues. After removal of 1 base from V and 1 base from J, the junction contained 3 bases not matched to a gene. The CDR3: CASSQVAGGSYNEQFF. Here the CDR3 DNA reads TGCGCCAGCAGCCAAGTGGCGGGAGGTTCCTACAATGAGCAGTTCTTC.

The chain carries TRBV19 and TRBJ1-3; D may be TRBD1 (5 bases). This CDR3 contains 16 residues. Trimming cost V 3 bases and J 0 bases, with 12 bases left between them. The germline gives CDR1 LNHDA, CDR2 SQIVND (reference sequence). This chain's CDR3 is CASSIRGAVSGNTIYF. In DNA form, the CDR3 reads TGTGCCAGTAGTATTAGGGGCGCGGTCTCTGGAAACACCATATATTTT. Combining the CDR3 with reference TRBV19 and TRBJ1-3 gives the whole variable domain DGGITQSPKYLFRKEGQNVTLSCEQNLNHDAMYWYRQDPGQGLRLIYYSQIVNDFQKGDIAEGYSVSREKKESFPLTVTSAQKNPTAFYLCASSIRGAVSGNTIYFGEGSWLTVV.

The V and J genes are TRBV5-4 and TRBJ2-3; D not certain. The CDR3 has 13 residues. V was pared by 4 bases and J by 5 bases, with 11 bases between. The germline gives CDR1 SGHNT, CDR2 YYREEE (reference sequence). Here the CDR3 reads CASSRKLVDTQYF. In nucleotides, the CDR3 is TGTGCCAGCAGCCGCAAACTTGTAGATACGCAGTATTTT.

The CDR3 is CAISFTSGGANTGELFF. The CDR3 nucleotides read TGTGCCATCAGTTTTACTAGCGGGGGTGCGAACACCGGGGAGCTGTTTTTT. The J gene is TRBJ2-2, the V gene TRBV10-3; 11 bases are a match to TRBD2. J was trimmed by 0 bases and V by 5 bases; bases with no gene match: 5. The CDR3 is made up of 17 amino acids. The germline CDR1 and CDR2 sequences are ENHRY and SYGVKD.

J is TRBJ2-1 and V is TRBV11-1, with 9 bases identical to TRBD2. Germline V gives CDR1 SGHAT, CDR2 FQDESV (reference sequence). The CDR3 is 15 residues long. The trim removed 4 bases at V and 8 bases at J, leaving 9 bases unmatched. CDR3 sequence: CASSSPGLALDEQFF. CDR3 nucleotides: TGTGCCAGCAGCTCTCCGGGACTAGCTCTCGATGAGCAGTTCTTC.

The rearrangement links TRBV29-1 to TRBJ2-7; 7 bases align to TRBD2. The CDR3 extends over 13 amino acids. CDR1 is SQVTM, CDR2 ANQGSEA, per germline. With 5 bases clipped from V and 2 bases from J, the junction kept 6 bases outside the gene matches. DNA for the CDR3: TGCAGCGTTTCTAGCGGTATGACCTACGAGCAGTACTTC. Protein product: CSVSSGMTYEQYF.

J is TRBJ1-2 and V is TRBV7-2; TRBD1 agrees at 8 bases. Germline-derived CDR1 and CDR2 are SGHTA and FQGNSA. V shed 4 bases and J 3 bases; nucleotides not matched to a gene: 4. The CDR3 is made up of 14 amino acids. The CDR3 DNA sequence: TGTGCCAGCAGCTCAAACAGGGGGTACTATGGCTACACCTTC. It is translated as CASSSNRGYYGYTF.

CDR3 DNA: TGTGCCATCAGAGAATCACTCTCTGGAAACACCATATATTTT. It encodes CAIRESLSGNTIYF. The chain has TRBV10-3 and TRBJ1-3, with D unresolved. The CDR3 extends over 14 amino acids. Between the trimmed V and J ends, which lost 6 bases and 0 bases, there was a span of 9 bases. CDR1 ENHRY and CDR2 SYGVKD come from the germline V gene.

Regarding this clone: One junction end does not reproduce the germline sequence, and a read error may be involved. J is TRBJ1-1 and V is TRBV7-9; TRBD1 matches 9 bases. The V gene's germline CDR1 is SEHNR and CDR2 FQNEAQ (reference sequence). The CDR3 runs 17 residues. CDR3 loop: CSSSNPPGTGMNTEAFF. The DNA of the CDR3 is TGTTCCAGCAGCAACCCGCCAGGGACAGGGATGAACACTGAAGCTTTCTTT.

The chain combines TRBV11-2 with TRBJ1-1, with D perhaps TRBD1 (6 bases). Germline lookup yields CDR1 SGHAT and CDR2 FQNNGV. The CDR3 is 15 residues long. V shed 0 bases and J shed 5 bases, with 13 bases lying between them. CDR3 amino acids: CASSLERGGLTEAFF. CDR3 in DNA: TGTGCCAGCAGCTTAGAGAGGGGGGGCCTGACTGAAGCTTTCTTT. Using reference TRBV11-2 and TRBJ1-1 for the parts outside the CDR3, the full variable domain is EAGVAQSPRYKIIEKRQSVAFWCNPISGHATLYWYQQILGQGPKLLIQFQNNGVVDDSQLPKDRFSAERLKGVDSTLKIQPAKLEDSAVYLCASSLERGGLTEAFFGQGTRLTVV.

V is TRBV9 and J is TRBJ2-3; TRBD2 aligns across 8 bases. This CDR3 has 14 residues. Germline assignment: CDR1 SGDLS and CDR2 YYNGEE. J lost 2 bases, V lost 2 bases, and 1 base had no gene match. CDR3 bases: TGTGCCAGCAGCGTGGGACTAGTCACAGATACGCAGTATTTT. Translating gives CASSVGLVTDTQYF.

This clone was observed a few times. V usage is TRBV4-1 and J usage is TRBJ2-7; D perhaps matches TRBD2 (6 bases). Per the germline V gene, CDR1 is MGHRA and CDR2 is YSYEKL. The CDR3 length is 14 residues. The germline V and J ends were trimmed by 4 bases and 0 bases, with 10 bases remaining between them. The CDR3 DNA sequence: TGCGCCAGCAGCCCAGGGACTTTCTCCTACGAGCAGTACTTC. This translates into CASSPGTFSYEQYF.

The chain has TRBV2 and TRBJ2-6; 11 nucleotides line up with TRBD2. The CDR3 totals 20 residues. Germline V gives CDR1 SNHLY, CDR2 FYNNEI. J lost 3 bases, V lost 1 base, and 11 bases had no gene match. The CDR3: CASSEDQGSLAGVGANVLTF. As DNA, the CDR3 is TGTGCCAGCAGTGAAGACCAGGGGTCACTAGCGGGAGTTGGGGCCAACGTCCTGACTTTC.

This rearrangement joins TRBV13 to TRBJ2-2; possible D gene TRBD1, 6 bases. The CDR3 loop spans 15 amino acids. Looked up from germline, CDR1 is PRHDT and CDR2 is FYEKMQ (reference sequence). Trimming stripped 0 bases from V and 5 bases from J, with 10 bases between. The CDR3 bases are TGTGCCAGCAGCTTAGGACAGGGTGGGACCGGGGAGCTGTTTTTT. Translation gives CASSLGQGGTGELFF.

This chain joins TRBV5-6 and TRBJ1-3; D call uncertain. V was shortened by 1 base and J by 0 bases, with 14 bases between the two germline ends. CDR3 length: 17 residues. Germline V gene lookup returns CDR1 SGHDT and CDR2 YYEEEE. CDR3 loop: CASSLSFLRSSGNTIYF. The CDR3 bases are TGTGCCAGCAGCTTGTCTTTCCTTCGTAGCTCTGGAAACACCATATATTTT. The whole variable domain, filled in from reference TRBV5-6 and TRBJ1-3, reads DAGVTQSPTHLIKTRGQQVTLRCSPKSGHDTVSWYQQALGQGPQFIFQYYEEEERQRGNFPDRFSGHQFPNYSSELNVNALLLGDSALYLCASSLSFLRSSGNTIYFGEGSWLTVV.

The sample holds a few counts of this clone. This chain joins TRBV5-6 and TRBJ2-7; possible D gene TRBD1, 5 bases. The V gene lost 4 bases and the J gene lost 3 bases, with 8 bases spanning the gap. The CDR3 runs 12 residues. Per germline, CDR1 SGHDT and CDR2 YYEEEE. CDR3 loop: CASSIQGYEQYF. CDR3 DNA: TGTGCCAGCAGCATTCAGGGCTACGAGCAGTACTTC.

The CDR3 coding sequence is TGCAGCGTTGTGGTGACTAGCGGCTACGAGCAGTACTTC. Translating gives CSVVVTSGYEQYF. The rearrangement joins TRBV29-1 to TRBJ2-7; 9 bases line up with TRBD2. Losses at the gene ends were 4 bases for V and 3 bases for J; bases not matched to a gene: 4. The CDR3 contains 13 residues. CDR1 and CDR2 from the germline V gene are SQVTM and ANQGSEA.

The rearrangement joins TRBV11-2 to TRBJ2-1; 7 bases fit TRBD2. Germline loops: CDR1 SGHAT, CDR2 FQNNGV. Trimming at V came to 1 base and at J to 10 bases, leaving 1 base not matched to a gene. The CDR3 covers 12 residues. The CDR3 region has the DNA TGTGCCAGCAGCTTAGCCGGGGGGGAGCAGTTCTTC. Residues: CASSLAGGEQFF.